This T cell receptor (beta chain) was identified in a study of CD8 T cells in ankylosing spondylitis. General study results and limits: Some motif variants were previously reported in reactive arthritis synovial fluid and blood. One TCR beta motif, made up of 7 or 8 highly homologous variants, appeared characteristic of ankylosing spondylitis blood. Clones linked with disease were CD8+ and fairly uncommon in the peripheral blood. Disease-associated clones were reportedly significantly overrepresented in matched ankylosing spondylitis synovial fluid.

This CDR3 spans 17 amino acids. Germline V gene sequence: CDR1 DFQATT, CDR2 SNEGSKA (reference sequence). The V gene end was trimmed by 5 bases and the J gene end by 2 bases; junction bases not matched to a gene: 18. Quantitative 5'-RACE with molecular barcodes generated TCR beta libraries. From the 5' RACE reads, TCRdb called clonotypes with MiXCR, one entry per CDR3 protein. The data hold around 490,000 distinct CDR3 sequences, with approximately 5.3% observed a single time. Regarding this clonotype: Antigen unknown.

This rearrangement joins TRBV20-1 to TRBJ2-7, with 7 bases identical to TRBD2. Specimen: blood, either unsorted or a sorted T cell fraction (not recorded which). The receptor was isolated from a male donor with ankylosing spondylitis. The CDR3 DNA follows: TGCAGTGCTTGGGGGGAGGCAGCGGGGTCCCTACCCTACGAGCAGTACTTC. Its translation is CSAWGEAAGSLPYEQYF.